Sequencing of this T cell receptor beta chain was carried out in a study of T cell responses to AZD1222 COVID-19 vaccine. Study conclusions and caveats: Clonal diversity was possibly underestimated; the donors were predominantly white British and more often female. Repertoire collection took place solely once the T cell response had peaked. Two AZD1222 doses significantly raised spike-specific TCR breadth and depth over controls. Spike was spanned by vaccine-associated CD4 TCRs, which were dominant at 160-218 and 743-854.

To note about this clone: What it recognizes is unknown.

The germline V gene has CDR1 DFQATT and CDR2 SNEGSKA (reference sequence). V lost 6 bases and J lost 7; bases outside the gene matches: 4. The CDR3 runs to 11 residues. Only in-frame clones appear in the TCRdb table, and some are missing; sequencing was by immunoSEQ multiplex PCR. The data hold approximately 120,000 clones, with around 93% observed a single time. This material consisted of peripheral blood, taken on day 0 of AZD1222 vaccination. This receptor was identified in an adult in good health. This sequence joins TRBV20-1 and TRBJ1-2, with 8 positions matching TRBD1. The CDR3 nucleotides read TGCAGTGCCTTCGACAGGGGTGGCTACACCTTC. Its protein is CSAFDRGGYTF.